This TCR beta chain derives from a study of blood T cell repertoires in COVID-19. As for the study in general: Acute-phase and convalescent COVID-19 samples originated in the United States, Italy and Spain. Sample material is recorded as cDNA or gDNA derived from T cells, B-cell-depleted T cells, or PBMCs.

In the original workflow: How many nucleated cells were present was estimated from reference gene primer amplification. Libraries were prepared by immunoSEQ multiplex PCR; TCRdb keeps only in-frame clonotypes and omits some of them. V and J calls and clone size are those listed in that table; D and trimming were worked out from the DNA. This repertoire shows some 130,000 clones, approximately 84% found once; its top ten account for roughly 12%. The ends were cut back, 0 bases at V and 10 bases at J, with 8 bases in the middle. The CDR3 length is 12 residues. Germline CDR1 and CDR2: SGHRS and YFSETQ. Sequences were obtained from peripheral blood. This TCR was sampled from a human donor in a cohort sampled during active COVID-19. The V and J genes are TRBV5-1 and TRBJ2-1; D may be TRBD1 (5 bases). CDR3 loop: CASSLEGWEQFF. CDR3 DNA: TGCGCCAGCAGCTTGGAGGGGTGGGAGCAGTTCTTC.